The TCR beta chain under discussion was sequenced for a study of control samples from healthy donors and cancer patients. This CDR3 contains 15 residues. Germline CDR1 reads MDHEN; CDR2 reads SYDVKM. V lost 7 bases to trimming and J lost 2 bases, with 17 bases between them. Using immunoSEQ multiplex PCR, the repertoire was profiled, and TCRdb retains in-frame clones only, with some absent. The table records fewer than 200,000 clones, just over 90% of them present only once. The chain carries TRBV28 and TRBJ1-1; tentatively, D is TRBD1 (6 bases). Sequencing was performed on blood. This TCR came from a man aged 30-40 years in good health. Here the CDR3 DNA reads TGTGCCAGCACCCAACCGGCCAGGGGTAACACTGAAGCTTTCTTT. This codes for CASTQPARGNTEAFF.